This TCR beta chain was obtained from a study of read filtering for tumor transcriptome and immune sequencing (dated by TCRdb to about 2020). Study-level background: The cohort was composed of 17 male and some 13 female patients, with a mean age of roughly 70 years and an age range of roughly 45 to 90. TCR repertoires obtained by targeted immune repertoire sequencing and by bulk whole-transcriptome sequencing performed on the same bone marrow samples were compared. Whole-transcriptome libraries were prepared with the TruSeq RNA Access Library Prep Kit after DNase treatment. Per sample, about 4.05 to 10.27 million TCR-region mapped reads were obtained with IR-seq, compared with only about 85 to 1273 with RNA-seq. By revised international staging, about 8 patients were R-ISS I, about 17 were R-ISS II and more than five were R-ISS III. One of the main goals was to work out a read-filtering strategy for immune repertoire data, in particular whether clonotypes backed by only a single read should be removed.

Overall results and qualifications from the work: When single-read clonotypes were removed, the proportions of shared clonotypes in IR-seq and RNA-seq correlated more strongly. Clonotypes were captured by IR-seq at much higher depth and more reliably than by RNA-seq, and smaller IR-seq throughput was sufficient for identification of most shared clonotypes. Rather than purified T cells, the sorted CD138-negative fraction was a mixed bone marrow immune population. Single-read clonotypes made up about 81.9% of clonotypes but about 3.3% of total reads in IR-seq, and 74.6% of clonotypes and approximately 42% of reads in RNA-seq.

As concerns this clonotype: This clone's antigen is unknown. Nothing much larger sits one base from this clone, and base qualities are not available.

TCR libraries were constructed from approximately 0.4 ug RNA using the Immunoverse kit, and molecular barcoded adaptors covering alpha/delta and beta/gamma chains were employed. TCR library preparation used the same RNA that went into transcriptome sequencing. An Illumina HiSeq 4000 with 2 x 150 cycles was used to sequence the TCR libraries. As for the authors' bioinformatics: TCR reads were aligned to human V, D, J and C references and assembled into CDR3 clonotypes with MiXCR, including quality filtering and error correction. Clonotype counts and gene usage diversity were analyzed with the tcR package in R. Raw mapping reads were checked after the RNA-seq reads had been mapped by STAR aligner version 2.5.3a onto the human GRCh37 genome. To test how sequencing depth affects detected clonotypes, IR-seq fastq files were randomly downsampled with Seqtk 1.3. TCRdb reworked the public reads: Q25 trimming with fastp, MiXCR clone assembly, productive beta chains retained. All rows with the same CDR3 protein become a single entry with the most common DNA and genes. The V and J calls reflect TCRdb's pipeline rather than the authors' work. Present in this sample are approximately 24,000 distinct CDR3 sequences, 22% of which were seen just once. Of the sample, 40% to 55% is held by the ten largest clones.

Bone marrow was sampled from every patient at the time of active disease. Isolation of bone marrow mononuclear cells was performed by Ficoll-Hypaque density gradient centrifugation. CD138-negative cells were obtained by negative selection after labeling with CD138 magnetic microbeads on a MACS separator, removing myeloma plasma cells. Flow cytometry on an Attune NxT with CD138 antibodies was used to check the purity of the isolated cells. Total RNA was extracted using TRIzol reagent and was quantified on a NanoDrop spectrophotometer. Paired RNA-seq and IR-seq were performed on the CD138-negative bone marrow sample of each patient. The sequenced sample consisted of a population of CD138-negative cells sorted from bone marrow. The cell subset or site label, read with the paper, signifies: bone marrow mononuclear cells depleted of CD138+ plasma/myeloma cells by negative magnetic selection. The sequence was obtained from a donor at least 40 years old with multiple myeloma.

The CDR3 protein is CASSQDGGGGRAKNIQYF. The DNA reads TGCGCCAGCAGCCAAGATGGAGGGGGGGGGAGGGCCAAAAACATTCAGTACTTC. The chain employs TRBV4-1 and TRBJ2-4; the D gene is perhaps TRBD2, on 7 matching bases. Looking up the germline V gene yields CDR1 MGHRA and CDR2 YSYEKL. The CDR3 goes from the cysteine to the phenylalanine over 18 residues. Just CDR3 DNA is preserved here, 54 bases in frame from base 1. The junction carries 16 bases between V and J, which are trimmed by 0 bases and 1 base respectively.